The rows below give T cell receptor beta chains drawn from one sample of a study of response to subunit inactivated influenza vaccine. TCRdb reanalysed the RT-PCR reads using MiXCR and keeps one entry per CDR3 protein. This table holds 450,000 to 550,000 distinct CDR3 sequences, roughly 27% found once. Sequences were derived from CD4+ T cells sorted from PBMCs, sampled about 5 days after vaccination. Receptors originate from a man aged 50 to 60 who received an inactivated influenza vaccine. Each CDR3 is given with its conserved first and last residue. A D gene is named only where the DNA matches it firmly. Rows may omit the clone size; those that give it use once, few, many or a size class.

>TRBV6-5|-|TRBJ2-1|-
CASSYSIATPFPKNEQFF
TGTGCCAGCAGTTACTCGATTGCGACTCCATTTCCCAAAAATGAGCAGTTCTTC
>TRBV20-1|-|TRBJ2-7|-
CSGHRVSEQYF
TGCAGTGGCCACAGGGTTTCCGAGCAGTACTTC
>TRBV20-1|-|TRBJ2-1|TRBD1
CCARDTTGEVSYNEQFF
TGCTGTGCTAGAGATACCACAGGGGAAGTCTCCTACAATGAGCAGTTCTTC
>TRBV5-1|-|TRBJ2-3|TRBD1
CASSGRDRGTDTQYF
TGCGCCAGCAGCGGCCGGGACAGGGGTACAGATACGCAGTATTTT
>TRBV20-1|-|TRBJ2-1|-
CSARDPRGRYNEQFF
TGCAGTGCTAGAGATCCTCGGGGAAGATACAATGAGCAGTTCTTC
>TRBV20-1|-|TRBJ1-2|TRBD1
CSARKGAANYGYTF
TGCAGTGCTAGAAAGGGGGCAGCTAACTATGGCTACACCTTC
>TRBV6-2/TRBV6-3|-|TRBJ2-6|-
CASSYWADLSGANVLTF
TGTGCCAGCAGTTACTGGGCGGACCTCTCTGGGGCCAACGTCCTGACTTTC
>TRBV7-2|-|TRBJ2-1|TRBD1
CASSSPGQGRYNEQFF
TGTGCCAGCAGCTCGCCCGGACAGGGACGCTACAATGAGCAGTTCTTC
>TRBV5-4|few|TRBJ1-1|-
CASSLSIRGGAFF
TGTGCCAGCAGCTTGTCGATCAGGGGCGGAGCTTTCTTT
>TRBV12-3/TRBV12-4|-|TRBJ2-5|TRBD2
CASSPGLASETQYF
TGTGCCAGCAGCCCGGGACTAGCTTCAGAGACCCAGTACTTC
>TRBV5-1|-|TRBJ1-2|TRBD1
CASSNTGQIRYTF
TGCGCCAGCAGCAATACGGGACAGATACGCTACACCTTC
>TRBV5-1|many|TRBJ1-2|TRBD1
CASSLGQTGVYGYTF
TGCGCCAGCAGCTTGGGCCAAACAGGGGTCTATGGCTACACCTTC
>TRBV5-1|few|TRBJ1-1|TRBD1
CASSSLGQGNTEAFF
TGCGCCAGCAGCTCCCTGGGACAGGGTAACACTGAAGCTTTCTTT
>TRBV24-1|-|TRBJ2-7|TRBD1
CATSPGQTYEQYF
TGTGCCACCAGTCCGGGACAGACCTACGAGCAGTACTTC
>TRBV12-3/TRBV12-4|few|TRBJ2-1|TRBD2
CASSLWVAGGNEQFF
TGTGCCAGCAGTTTATGGGTAGCGGGAGGCAATGAGCAGTTCTTC
>TRBV5-1|-|TRBJ2-5|-
CASSSNTGLQETQYF
TGCGCCAGCAGCTCAAATACAGGGCTGCAAGAGACCCAGTACTTC
>TRBV27|-|TRBJ2-5|-
CASRGGNEETQYF
TGTGCCAGCAGAGGGGGGAACGAAGAGACCCAGTACTTC
>TRBV29-1|-|TRBJ2-2|-
CSVELQGKTITGELFF
TGCAGCGTTGAATTACAGGGCAAGACAATTACCGGGGAGCTGTTTTTT
>TRBV28|-|TRBJ1-4|TRBD1
CASSSPTGSGEKLFF
TGTGCCAGCAGTTCGCCGACAGGGTCGGGTGAAAAACTGTTTTTT
>TRBV9|once|TRBJ2-3|-
CASSVQQALSTDTQYF
TGTGCCAGCAGCGTACAGCAGGCGTTAAGCACAGATACGCAGTATTTT
>TRBV14|few|TRBJ2-6|-
CASSQAEGPNVLTF
TGTGCCAGCAGCCAAGCCGAGGGCCCCAACGTCCTGACTTTC
>TRBV3-1|few|TRBJ1-1|TRBD1
CASSQDPGTGAFF
TGTGCCAGCAGCCAAGATCCAGGGACAGGAGCTTTCTTT
>TRBV12-3/TRBV12-4|few|TRBJ1-2|TRBD1
CASSLSHRGRDGYTF
TGTGCCAGCAGTTTGAGTCACAGGGGGCGCGATGGCTACACCTTC
>TRBV5-5|-|TRBJ1-5|TRBD1
CASSLGGTEGQPQHF
TGTGCCAGCAGCTTGGGGGGGACAGAGGGTCAGCCCCAGCATTTT
>TRBV10-3|-|TRBJ2-1|TRBD2
CAFRHELADNEQFF
TGTGCCTTCCGCCATGAACTAGCGGACAATGAGCAGTTCTTC
>TRBV29-1|few|TRBJ2-1|TRBD2
CSVPPLAGVRNEQFF
TGCAGCGTCCCCCCCCTAGCGGGAGTTCGCAATGAGCAGTTCTTC
>TRBV20-1|few|TRBJ2-2|TRBD2
CSAWVSGKNTGELFF
TGCAGTGCTTGGGTGAGCGGGAAGAACACCGGGGAGCTGTTTTTT
>TRBV5-1|few|TRBJ2-2|-
CASSLGLMNTGELFF
TGCGCCAGCAGCCTAGGACTCATGAACACCGGGGAGCTGTTTTTT
>TRBV12-3/TRBV12-4|few|TRBJ2-5|-
CASSSIGIQETQYF
TGTGCCAGCAGTTCGATTGGGATTCAAGAGACCCAGTACTTC
>TRBV20-1|-|TRBJ2-7|TRBD2
CSARPGRLAGGLSYEQYF
TGCAGTGCTAGACCAGGACGCCTAGCGGGGGGGTTGAGCTACGAGCAGTACTTC
>TRBV29-1|-|TRBJ2-7|TRBD1
CSVGTGVPYEQYF
TGCAGCGTGGGGACAGGGGTTCCCTACGAGCAGTACTTC
>TRBV29-1|few|TRBJ2-4|TRBD1
CSVGRTGDIQYF
TGCAGCGTTGGACGGACAGGGGACATTCAGTACTTC
>TRBV20-1|-|TRBJ2-1|-
CSARDLGTSLTSYNEQFF
TGCAGTGCTAGAGATTTGGGAACTAGCCTTACCTCCTACAATGAGCAGTTCTTC
>TRBV20-1|-|TRBJ2-5|TRBD2
CSAIGTSGDETQYF
TGCAGTGCTATCGGGACTAGCGGGGACGAGACCCAGTACTTC
>TRBV7-2|-|TRBJ2-2|-
CASSLARQLAGELFF
TGTGCCAGCAGCTTAGCCCGACAGCTAGCCGGGGAGCTGTTTTTT
>TRBV5-6|-|TRBJ2-7|-
CASSLSGRGESYEQYF
TGTGCCAGCAGCTTGTCCGGCAGGGGCGAATCCTACGAGCAGTACTTC
>TRBV6-1|-|TRBJ2-7|-
CASRMTQQSYEQYF
TGTGCCAGCAGGATGACCCAGCAATCCTACGAGCAGTACTTC
>TRBV27|few|TRBJ2-7|TRBD1
CASSLSPTGQVGEQYF
TGTGCCAGCAGTTTAAGTCCGACGGGACAGGTGGGCGAGCAGTACTTC
>TRBV20-1|few|TRBJ2-1|-
CSAPVGHIRNEQFF
TGCAGTGCACCGGTGGGGCACATTCGCAATGAGCAGTTCTTC
>TRBV4-2|-|TRBJ2-5|TRBD2
CASSLGLAGGDQYF
TGTGCCAGCAGCCTTGGACTAGCGGGAGGCGACCAGTACTTC